The entry below gives a single T cell receptor (beta chain) sequence along with its context. The data were taken from a study of T-cell reconstitution after alpha-beta-depleted transplantation in children. The TCRbeta library was prepared with unique molecular identifiers. TCRdb reprocessed the PCR reads via MiXCR and lists one record per CDR3 protein. This table holds approximately 490,000 distinct CDR3 sequences, over 9.5% found once. V gave up 0 bases and J gave up 5 bases; unmatched junction bases: 3. Germline V gene data show CDR1 as SGHKS and CDR2 as YYEKEE (reference sequence). CDR3 length: 14 amino acids.

This receptor was identified in a child aged 2 to 9 with inherited bone marrow failure, due to receive a stem cell transplant. The chain has TRBV5-5 and TRBJ2-5, with 8 positions matching TRBD2. The sequencing here drew on PBMCs, taken before TCRalphabeta/CD19-depleted stem cell transplant. The CDR3 DNA reads as TGTGCCAGCAGCTTGGTTAGCGGGAAGGAGACCCAGTACTTC. Translating gives CASSLVSGKETQYF. The whole variable domain, filled in from reference TRBV5-5 and TRBJ2-5, reads DAGVTQSPTHLIKTRGQQVTLRCSPISGHKSVSWYQQVLGQGPQFIFQYYEKEERGRGNFPDRFSARQFPNYSSELNVNALLLGDSALYLCASSLVSGKETQYFGPGTRLLVL.